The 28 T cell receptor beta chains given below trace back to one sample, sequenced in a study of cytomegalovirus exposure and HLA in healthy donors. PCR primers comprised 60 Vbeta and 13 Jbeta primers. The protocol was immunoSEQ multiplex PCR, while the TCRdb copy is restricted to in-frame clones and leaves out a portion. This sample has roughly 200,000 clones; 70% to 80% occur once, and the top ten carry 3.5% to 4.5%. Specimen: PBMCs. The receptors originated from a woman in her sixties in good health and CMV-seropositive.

The CDR3 nucleotides read TGTGCCAGCAGCCACCCGAGACAGGAGCGGGAGGTGGATACGCAGTATTTT. Amino acids: CASSHPRQEREVDTQYF. V gene TRBV7-9 combines with J gene TRBJ2-3; 9 nucleotides match TRBD2. Germline V lookup: CDR1 SEHNR, CDR2 FQNEAQ (reference sequence). The CDR3 extends over 17 amino acids. The V and J ends lost 5 bases and 6 bases, in that order; junction bases with no gene match: 15.

CDR3 nucleotides: TGTGCCAGCAGTTCCCAGGGGGGGAACACCGGGGAGCTGTTTTTT. Translated: CASSSQGGNTGELFF. The J gene is TRBJ2-2, the V gene TRBV5-6; D possibly corresponds to TRBD1 (7 bases). The CDR3 has 15 amino acids. Trimming took off 5 bases at V and 1 base at J, with 12 bases between the two ends. Germline loops: CDR1 SGHDT, CDR2 YYEEEE.

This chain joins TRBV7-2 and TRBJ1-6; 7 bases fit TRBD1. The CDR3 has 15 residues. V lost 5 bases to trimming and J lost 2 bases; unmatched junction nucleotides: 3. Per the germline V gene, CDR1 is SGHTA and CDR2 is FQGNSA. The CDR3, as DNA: TGTGCCAGCAGCGGTGGGACAGCCTATAATTCACCCCTCCACTTT. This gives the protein CASSGGTAYNSPLHF.

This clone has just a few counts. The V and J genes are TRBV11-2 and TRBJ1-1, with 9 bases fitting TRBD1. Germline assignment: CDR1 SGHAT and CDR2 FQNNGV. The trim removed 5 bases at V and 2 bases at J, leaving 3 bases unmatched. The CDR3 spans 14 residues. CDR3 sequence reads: CASSLGQGNTEAFF. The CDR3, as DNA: TGTGCCAGCAGCCTGGGACAGGGTAACACTGAAGCTTTCTTT.

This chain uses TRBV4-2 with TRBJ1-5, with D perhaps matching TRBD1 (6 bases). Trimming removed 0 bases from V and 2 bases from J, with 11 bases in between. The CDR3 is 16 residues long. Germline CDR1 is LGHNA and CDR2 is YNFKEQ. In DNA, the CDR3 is TGTGCCAGCAGCCAAGATTCCAGGGGAGGCAATCAGCCCCAGCATTTT. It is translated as CASSQDSRGGNQPQHF.

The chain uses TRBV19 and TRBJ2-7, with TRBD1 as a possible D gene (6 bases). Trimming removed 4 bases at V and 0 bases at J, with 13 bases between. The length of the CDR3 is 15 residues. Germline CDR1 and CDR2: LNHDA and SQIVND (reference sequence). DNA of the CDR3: TGTGCCAGTAGTAGAGAGACAGGAAGCTCCTACGAGCAGTACTTC. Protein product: CASSRETGSSYEQYF.

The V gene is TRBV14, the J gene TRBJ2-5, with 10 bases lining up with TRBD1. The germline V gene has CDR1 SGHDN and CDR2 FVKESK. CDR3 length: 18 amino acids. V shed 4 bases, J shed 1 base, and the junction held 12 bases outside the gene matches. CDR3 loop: CASSLEWTGGIFQETQYF. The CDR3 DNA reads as TGTGCCAGCAGCCTTGAATGGACAGGGGGTATCTTCCAAGAGACCCAGTACTTC. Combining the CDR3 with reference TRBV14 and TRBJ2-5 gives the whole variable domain EAGVTQFPSHSVIEKGQTVTLRCDPISGHDNLYWYRRVMGKEIKFLLHFVKESKQDESGMPNNRFLAERTGGTYSTLKVQPAELEDSGVYFCASSLEWTGGIFQETQYFGPGTRLLVL.

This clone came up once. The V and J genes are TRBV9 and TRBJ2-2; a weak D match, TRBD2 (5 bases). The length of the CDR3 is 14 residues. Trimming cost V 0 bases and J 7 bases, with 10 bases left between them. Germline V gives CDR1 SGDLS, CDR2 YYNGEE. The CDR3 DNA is TGTGCCAGCAGCGTAGTCCAAGCGGACGGGGAGCTGTTTTTT. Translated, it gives CASSVVQADGELFF.

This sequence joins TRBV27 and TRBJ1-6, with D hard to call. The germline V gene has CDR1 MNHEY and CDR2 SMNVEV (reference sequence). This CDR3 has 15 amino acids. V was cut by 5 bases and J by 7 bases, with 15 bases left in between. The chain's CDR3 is CASSPREGRNSPLHF. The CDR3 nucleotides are TGTGCCAGCAGTCCGCGGGAAGGAAGGAATTCACCCCTCCACTTT.

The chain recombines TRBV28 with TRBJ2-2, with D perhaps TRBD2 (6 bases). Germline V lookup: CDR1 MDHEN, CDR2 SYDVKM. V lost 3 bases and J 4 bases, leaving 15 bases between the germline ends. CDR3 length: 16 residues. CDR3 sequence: CASSLDVSGSTGELFF. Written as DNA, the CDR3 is TGTGCCAGCAGTTTGGACGTTAGCGGATCCACCGGGGAGCTGTTTTTT. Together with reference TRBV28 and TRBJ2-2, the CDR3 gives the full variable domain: DVKVTQSSRYLVKRTGEKVFLECVQDMDHENMFWYRQDPGLGLRLIYFSYDVKMKEKGDIPEGYSVSREKKERFSLILESASTNQTSMYLCASSLDVSGSTGELFFGEGSRLTVL.

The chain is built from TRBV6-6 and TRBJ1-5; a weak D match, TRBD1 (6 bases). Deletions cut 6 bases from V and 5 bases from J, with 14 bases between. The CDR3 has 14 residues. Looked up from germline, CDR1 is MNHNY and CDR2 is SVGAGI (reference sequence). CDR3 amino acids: CASRPQGSDQPQHF. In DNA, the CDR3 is TGTGCCAGCAGACCTCAGGGGTCCGATCAGCCCCAGCATTTT.

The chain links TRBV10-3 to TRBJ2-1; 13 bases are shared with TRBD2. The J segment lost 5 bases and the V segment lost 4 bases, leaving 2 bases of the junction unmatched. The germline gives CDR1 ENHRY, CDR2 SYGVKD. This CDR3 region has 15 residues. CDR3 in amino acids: CAISVGTSGNNEQFF. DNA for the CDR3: TGTGCCATCAGTGTAGGGACTAGCGGGAACAATGAGCAGTTCTTC.

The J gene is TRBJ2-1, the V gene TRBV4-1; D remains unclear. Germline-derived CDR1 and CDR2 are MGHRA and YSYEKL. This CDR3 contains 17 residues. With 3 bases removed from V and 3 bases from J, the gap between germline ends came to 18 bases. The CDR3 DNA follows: TGCGCCAGCAGCCAGTCAAGAATGGCGGCCCGCTACAATGAGCAGTTCTTC. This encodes CASSQSRMAARYNEQFF.

Written as DNA, the CDR3 is TGTGCCTGGAGTGTAGGGGCGAATCGCAATCAGCCCCAGCATTTT. Its translation: CAWSVGANRNQPQHF. The V and J genes are TRBV30 and TRBJ1-5; tentative D call: TRBD1 (5 bases). CDR1 is GTSNPN, CDR2 SVGIG, per germline (reference sequence). CDR3 length: 15 amino acids. The germline V and J ends were trimmed by 0 bases and 2 bases, with 11 bases remaining between them.

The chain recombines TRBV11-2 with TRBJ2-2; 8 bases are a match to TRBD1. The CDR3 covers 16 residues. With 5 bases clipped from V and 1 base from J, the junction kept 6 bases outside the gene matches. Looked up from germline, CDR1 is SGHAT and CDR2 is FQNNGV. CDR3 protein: CASSPRQGWNTGELFF. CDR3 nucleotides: TGTGCCAGCAGCCCGAGACAGGGGTGGAACACCGGGGAGCTGTTTTTT.

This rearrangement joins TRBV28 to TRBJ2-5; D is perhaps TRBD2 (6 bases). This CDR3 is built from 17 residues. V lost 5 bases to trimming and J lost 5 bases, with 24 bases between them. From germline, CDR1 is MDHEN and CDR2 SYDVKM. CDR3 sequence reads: CASSGGVSQHRSETQYF. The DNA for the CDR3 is TGTGCCAGCAGTGGAGGGGTCAGCCAACATCGCTCGGAGACCCAGTACTTC.

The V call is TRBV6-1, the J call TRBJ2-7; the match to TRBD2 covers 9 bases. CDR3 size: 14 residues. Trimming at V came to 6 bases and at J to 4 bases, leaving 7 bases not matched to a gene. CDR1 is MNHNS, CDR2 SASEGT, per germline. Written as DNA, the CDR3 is TGTGCCAGCAGCCGGGGACTAGCTGGTTACGAGCAGTACTTC. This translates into CASSRGLAGYEQYF.

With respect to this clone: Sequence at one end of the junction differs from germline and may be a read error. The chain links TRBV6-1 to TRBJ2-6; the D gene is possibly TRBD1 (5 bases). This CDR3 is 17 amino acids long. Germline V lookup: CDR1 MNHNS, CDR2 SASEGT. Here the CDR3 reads CASSERAPGSGANGLTF. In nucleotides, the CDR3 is TGTGCCAGCAGTGAACGAGCGCCTGGCTCTGGGGCCAACGGCCTGACTTTC.

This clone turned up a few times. Here the CDR3 DNA reads TGTGCCAGCAGGACTACGACTAGCGGTAAAGAGACCCAGTACTTC. Protein sequence: CASRTTTSGKETQYF. The chain carries TRBV27 and TRBJ2-5, with 9 bases matching TRBD2. The trim removed 6 bases at V and 3 bases at J, leaving 8 bases unmatched. CDR3 length: 15 residues. The germline V gene has CDR1 MNHEY and CDR2 SMNVEV (reference sequence).

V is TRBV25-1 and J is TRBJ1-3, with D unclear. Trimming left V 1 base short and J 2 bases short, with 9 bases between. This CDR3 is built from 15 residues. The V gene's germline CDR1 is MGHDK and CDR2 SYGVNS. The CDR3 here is CASSESRVPGNTIYF. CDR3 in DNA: TGTGCCAGCAGTGAATCGCGAGTTCCTGGAAACACCATATATTTT.

The CDR3 nucleotides read TGCGCCAGCAAGGAGGGAGGGGCCCGTTTCGCTGGGGCCAACGTCCTGACTTTC. As protein: CASKEGGARFAGANVLTF. The chain links TRBV5-1 to TRBJ2-6, with TRBD2 matching over 7 bases. The CDR3 contains 18 residues. J lost 2 bases, V lost 6 bases, and 14 bases had no gene match. Germline lookup yields CDR1 SGHRS and CDR2 YFSETQ.

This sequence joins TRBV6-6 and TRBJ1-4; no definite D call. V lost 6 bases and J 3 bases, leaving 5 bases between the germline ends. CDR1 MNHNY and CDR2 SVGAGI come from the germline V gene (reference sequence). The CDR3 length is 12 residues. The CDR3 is CASSRSNEKLFF. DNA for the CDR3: TGTGCCAGCAGCAGGTCTAATGAAAAACTGTTTTTT.

CDR3 region: CASSGSGGTDTQYF. The CDR3 DNA sequence: TGTGCCAGCAGCGGTAGCGGGGGCACAGATACGCAGTATTTT. The rearrangement uses TRBV9 and TRBJ2-3; 8 positions agree with TRBD2. Trimming took 3 bases from V and 1 from J; bases not matched to a gene: 1. CDR3 length: 14 amino acids. The germline V gene has CDR1 SGDLS and CDR2 YYNGEE. Drawing the rest from reference TRBV9 and TRBJ2-3, the complete variable domain is DSGVTQTPKHLITATGQRVTLRCSPRSGDLSVYWYQQSLDQGLQFLIQYYNGEERAKGNILERFSAQQFPDLHSELNLSSLELGDSALYFCASSGSGGTDTQYFGPGTRLTVL.

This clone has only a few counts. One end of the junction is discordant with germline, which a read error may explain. CDR3 sequence (DNA): TGTGCTAGCAGCTTAGGCCAGGGGACCTACAATGAGCAGTTCTTC. Its translation: CASSLGQGTYNEQFF. The chain combines TRBV7-7 with TRBJ2-1; D possibly corresponds to TRBD1 (6 bases). This CDR3 region has 15 residues. CDR1 and CDR2 (germline): SSHAT, FNYEAQ (reference sequence).

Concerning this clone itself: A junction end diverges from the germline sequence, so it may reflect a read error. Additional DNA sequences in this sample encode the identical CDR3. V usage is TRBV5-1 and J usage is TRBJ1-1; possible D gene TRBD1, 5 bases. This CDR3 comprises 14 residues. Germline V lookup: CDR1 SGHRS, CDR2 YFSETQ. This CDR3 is CASSFLGGNTEAFF. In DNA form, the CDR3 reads TGCGCCAGCAGCTTCCTCGGGGGGAACACTGAAGCCTTCTTT.

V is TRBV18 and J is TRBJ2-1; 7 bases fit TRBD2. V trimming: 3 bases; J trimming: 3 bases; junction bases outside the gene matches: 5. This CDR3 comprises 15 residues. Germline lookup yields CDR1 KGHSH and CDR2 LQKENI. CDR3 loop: CASSPAGVLYNEQFF. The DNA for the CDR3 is TGTGCCAGCTCACCGGCGGGGGTGCTCTACAATGAGCAGTTCTTC.

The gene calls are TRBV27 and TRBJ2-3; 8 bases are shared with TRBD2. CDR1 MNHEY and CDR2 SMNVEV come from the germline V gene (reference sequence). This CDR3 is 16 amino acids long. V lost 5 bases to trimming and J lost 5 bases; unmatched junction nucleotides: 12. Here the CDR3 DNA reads TGTGCCAGCAGTCCCCGTACGGGAGGGACCCTAGATACGCAGTATTTT. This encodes CASSPRTGGTLDTQYF.

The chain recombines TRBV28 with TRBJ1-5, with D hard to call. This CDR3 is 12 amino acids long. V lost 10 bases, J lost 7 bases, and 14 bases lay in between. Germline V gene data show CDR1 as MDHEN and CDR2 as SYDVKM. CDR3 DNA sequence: TGTGCCACCTCACGGGTGTCGCAGCCCCAGCATTTT. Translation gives CATSRVSQPQHF.